These T cell receptor beta chains were read from a single sample in a study of T cells after posttransplantation cyclophosphamide. TCRdb's table, derived via immunoSEQ multiplex PCR, lists solely in-frame clones and lacks some. The sample has some 10,000 clones, none seen only once. The sequences come from PBMCs, collected after allogeneic stem cell transplant with posttransplant cyclophosphamide. The receptors shown here come from a female patient aged 35-55 years who received an allogeneic stem cell transplant from a related donor, was CMV-positive, and had no GVHD. The T cells may partly be graft donor cells. The CDR3 runs from the conserved cysteine through the conserved F or W. Fields, in order: CDR3 DNA, CDR3 protein, V gene, D gene, J gene, clone size. D genes are given only for firm matches. Size tells how often a clone was seen (once, few, many) or the class of an expanded clone, and some rows leave it out.

CDR3nt: TGTGCCAGCAGCTCCGGGACATGGGCTGGGGGTTCACCCCTCCACTTT; CDR3aa: CASSSGTWAGGSPLHF; v_gene: TRBV5-6; d_gene: .; j_gene: TRBJ1-6; abundance: many
CDR3nt: TGTGCCACCGGCGGGGGGGCTAACTACAATGAGCAGTTCTTC; CDR3aa: CATGGGANYNEQFF; v_gene: TRBV24-1; d_gene: TRBD2; j_gene: TRBJ2-1; abundance: many
CDR3nt: TGTGCCAGCAGCTTAGGTAGTAGTTTCCTCTCCTACGAGCAGTACTTC; CDR3aa: CASSLGSSFLSYEQYF; v_gene: TRBV7-2; d_gene: .; j_gene: TRBJ2-7; abundance: few
CDR3nt: TGTGCCAGCAGTGGAGGACAGGGCTTCAAGACCCAGTACTTC; CDR3aa: CASSGGQGFKTQYF; v_gene: TRBV2; d_gene: TRBD1; j_gene: TRBJ2-5; abundance: many
CDR3nt: TGTGCCAGCAAGGGGTTTGGAAACACCATATATTTT; CDR3aa: CASKGFGNTIYF; v_gene: TRBV11-2; d_gene: .; j_gene: TRBJ1-3; abundance: many
CDR3nt: TGTGCCAGCAGCTTGGGCGGGGCTCCCGGGGAGACCCAGTACTTC; CDR3aa: CASSLGGAPGETQYF; v_gene: TRBV7-3; d_gene: .; j_gene: TRBJ2-5; abundance: many
CDR3nt: TGCGCCAGCAGCCAAGGAACACAGGGATTTTACAATGAGCAGTTCTTC; CDR3aa: CASSQGTQGFYNEQFF; v_gene: TRBV4-3; d_gene: .; j_gene: TRBJ2-1; abundance: many
CDR3nt: TGTGCCAGCAGTTTATGGCCTCGGACAGGGGCCGAGACCCAGTACTTC; CDR3aa: CASSLWPRTGAETQYF; v_gene: TRBV28; d_gene: TRBD1; j_gene: TRBJ2-5; abundance: .
CDR3nt: TGTGCCAGCAGTTTATGGGCAGGGCAAAATCAGCCCCAGCATTTT; CDR3aa: CASSLWAGQNQPQHF; v_gene: TRBV12-3/TRBV12-4; d_gene: .; j_gene: TRBJ1-5; abundance: many
CDR3nt: TGTGCCAGCAGCCCCACATCGGACAGTGTATGGGGCCAGTACTTC; CDR3aa: CASSPTSDSVWGQYF; v_gene: TRBV11-2; d_gene: .; j_gene: TRBJ2-5; abundance: .
CDR3nt: TGTGCCAGCAGTAGAACTTCGACAGTCGATAGCCCCCCCGGATCAAGCACAGATACGCAGTATTTT; CDR3aa: CASSRTSTVDSPPGSSTDTQYF; v_gene: TRBV12-3/TRBV12-4; d_gene: .; j_gene: TRBJ2-3; abundance: many
CDR3nt: TGTGCCAGCTCTAGGACACTAAACACTGAAGCTTTCTTT; CDR3aa: CASSRTLNTEAFF; v_gene: TRBV7-9; d_gene: .; j_gene: TRBJ1-1; abundance: many
CDR3nt: TGCGCCAGCAGCCAGGACAGAAACTCCAATGAGCAGTTCTTC; CDR3aa: CASSQDRNSNEQFF; v_gene: TRBV4-3; d_gene: .; j_gene: TRBJ2-1; abundance: many
CDR3nt: TGTGCCAGCAGTTGGGGCCGGAGCTCCTACGAGCAGTACTTC; CDR3aa: CASSWGRSSYEQYF; v_gene: TRBV6-5; d_gene: .; j_gene: TRBJ2-7; abundance: many
CDR3nt: TGTGCCAGCAGCCCTAAATTATACTCCTACGAGCAGTACTTC; CDR3aa: CASSPKLYSYEQYF; v_gene: TRBV9; d_gene: .; j_gene: TRBJ2-7; abundance: .
CDR3nt: TGCAGCGTTCTCCTCTGGGACAGCTACGAGCAGTACTTC; CDR3aa: CSVLLWDSYEQYF; v_gene: TRBV29-1; d_gene: TRBD1; j_gene: TRBJ2-7; abundance: many
CDR3nt: TGCGCCAGCAGCCAAGTGTATTCAGCGGGGGTGTGGAATGAGCAGTTCTTC; CDR3aa: CASSQVYSAGVWNEQFF; v_gene: TRBV4-1; d_gene: TRBD2; j_gene: TRBJ2-1; abundance: many
CDR3nt: TGTGCCAGCGGCCTCCGGGACAGGGATTACAATGAGCAGTTCTTC; CDR3aa: CASGLRDRDYNEQFF; v_gene: TRBV7-9; d_gene: TRBD1; j_gene: TRBJ2-1; abundance: many
CDR3nt: TGTGCCAGTAGTACAGGGACAGGGGTTTTAGAGACCCAGTACTTC; CDR3aa: CASSTGTGVLETQYF; v_gene: TRBV19; d_gene: TRBD1; j_gene: TRBJ2-5; abundance: few
CDR3nt: TGTGCCCAAAGAGGGGAATCTGGGGCCAACGTCCTGACTTTC; CDR3aa: CAQRGESGANVLTF; v_gene: TRBV10-3; d_gene: .; j_gene: TRBJ2-6; abundance: many
CDR3nt: TGTGCCAGCAGCTTCGCGGGGGGTATTTTAGATACGCAGTATTTT; CDR3aa: CASSFAGGILDTQYF; v_gene: TRBV7-3; d_gene: TRBD2; j_gene: TRBJ2-3; abundance: many
CDR3nt: TGCGCCAGCAGCCGGCTAGCGGGGAAGGACTACGAGCAGTACTTC; CDR3aa: CASSRLAGKDYEQYF; v_gene: TRBV4-1; d_gene: TRBD2; j_gene: TRBJ2-7; abundance: many
CDR3nt: TGCGCCAGCAGCCAAGATCGGGGGATTTCGTACAATGAGCAGTTCTTC; CDR3aa: CASSQDRGISYNEQFF; v_gene: TRBV4-3; d_gene: .; j_gene: TRBJ2-1; abundance: many
CDR3nt: TGTGCCAGCAGTTACCCGGACAGGGCGCTGGATCAGCCCCAGCATTTT; CDR3aa: CASSYPDRALDQPQHF; v_gene: TRBV6-2/TRBV6-3; d_gene: TRBD1; j_gene: TRBJ1-5; abundance: many
CDR3nt: TGTGCCAGCAGCCTCTCTGTGCCCGGGGGAAACACCATATATTTT; CDR3aa: CASSLSVPGGNTIYF; v_gene: TRBV28; d_gene: .; j_gene: TRBJ1-3; abundance: medium-sized
CDR3nt: TGTGCCAGCAGAAGGAACAGACAGGGGTTCTACTCTGGGGCCAACGTCCTGACTTTC; CDR3aa: CASRRNRQGFYSGANVLTF; v_gene: TRBV27; d_gene: TRBD1; j_gene: TRBJ2-6; abundance: many
CDR3nt: TGTGCCAGCAGTCGTCCGGGACACCAAAACTATGGCTACACCTTC; CDR3aa: CASSRPGHQNYGYTF; v_gene: TRBV6-2/TRBV6-3; d_gene: .; j_gene: TRBJ1-2; abundance: many
CDR3nt: TGTGCCAGCAGCCACGACGGACAGCAAGCTTTCTTT; CDR3aa: CASSHDGQQAFF; v_gene: TRBV7-9; d_gene: .; j_gene: TRBJ1-1; abundance: many
CDR3nt: TGTGCCAGCAGCCCCGGTGGCGGGGGGCAGAACACCGGGGAGCTGTTTTTT; CDR3aa: CASSPGGGGQNTGELFF; v_gene: TRBV12-3/TRBV12-4; d_gene: TRBD2; j_gene: TRBJ2-2; abundance: .
CDR3nt: TGTGCCAGCAGCGACCCGGGACAGGGGTTAGATGAAAAACTGTTTTTT; CDR3aa: CASSDPGQGLDEKLFF; v_gene: TRBV9; d_gene: TRBD1; j_gene: TRBJ1-4; abundance: many
CDR3nt: TGTGCCAGTAGTATATCTAGCGGGGGACCGCTTGATACGCAGTATTTT; CDR3aa: CASSISSGGPLDTQYF; v_gene: TRBV19; d_gene: TRBD2; j_gene: TRBJ2-3; abundance: many
CDR3nt: TGTGCCATCAGTTTCAAACAGGAGACGGCCTACGAGCAGTACTTC; CDR3aa: CAISFKQETAYEQYF; v_gene: TRBV9; d_gene: .; j_gene: TRBJ2-7; abundance: many
CDR3nt: TGCGCCAGCAGCATCCAACTTAACGACTACACAGATACGCAGTATTTT; CDR3aa: CASSIQLNDYTDTQYF; v_gene: TRBV5-1; d_gene: .; j_gene: TRBJ2-3; abundance: few
CDR3nt: TGTGCCAGCGGGGGGCGCTACGAGCAGTACTTC; CDR3aa: CASGGRYEQYF; v_gene: TRBV10-3; d_gene: TRBD2; j_gene: TRBJ2-7; abundance: many
CDR3nt: TGCGCCAGCAGCCCAGCGGGGGGCCGGGAGACCCAGTACTTC; CDR3aa: CASSPAGGRETQYF; v_gene: TRBV4-1; d_gene: TRBD2; j_gene: TRBJ2-5; abundance: many
CDR3nt: TGTGCCAGTAGTCCGGGACAGGGGCCATACGAGCAGTACTTC; CDR3aa: CASSPGQGPYEQYF; v_gene: TRBV19; d_gene: TRBD1; j_gene: TRBJ2-7; abundance: many
CDR3nt: TGTGCCAGCAGACCCCCGGGACAGGGTTTTTCACCCCTCCACTTT; CDR3aa: CASRPPGQGFSPLHF; v_gene: TRBV6-6; d_gene: TRBD1; j_gene: TRBJ1-6; abundance: many
CDR3nt: TGTGCCAGCAGTTACGGGACAGGGAAGGTCAATCAGCCCCAGCATTTT; CDR3aa: CASSYGTGKVNQPQHF; v_gene: TRBV6-2/TRBV6-3; d_gene: TRBD1; j_gene: TRBJ1-5; abundance: many
CDR3nt: TGTGCCAGCAGTGAGAGGAGACACCGCTCTGGAAACACCATATATTTT; CDR3aa: CASSERRHRSGNTIYF; v_gene: TRBV6-1; d_gene: .; j_gene: TRBJ1-3; abundance: many
CDR3nt: TGTGCCTCATCAATTTCGAACACTGAAGCTTTCTTT; CDR3aa: CASSISNTEAFF; v_gene: TRBV7-9; d_gene: .; j_gene: TRBJ1-1; abundance: many
CDR3nt: TGTGCCAGCACGGGGGGCACGGCTAATGAAAAACTGTTTTTT; CDR3aa: CASTGGTANEKLFF; v_gene: TRBV6-1; d_gene: .; j_gene: TRBJ1-4; abundance: many
CDR3nt: TGTGCCAGCAGTTATTCTTGGGGGCCTTCTATAATCGGCTACACCTTC; CDR3aa: CASSYSWGPSIIGYTF; v_gene: TRBV6-5; d_gene: .; j_gene: TRBJ1-2; abundance: many
CDR3nt: TGTGCCAGCAGTTCGCTACAGGGGATTCAGCCCCAGCATTTT; CDR3aa: CASSSLQGIQPQHF; v_gene: TRBV28; d_gene: TRBD1; j_gene: TRBJ1-5; abundance: many
CDR3nt: TGTGCCAGCGGTACCCACCGAACTAGCGGGGGGGCGACAGATACGCAGTATTTT; CDR3aa: CASGTHRTSGGATDTQYF; v_gene: TRBV7-9; d_gene: TRBD2; j_gene: TRBJ2-3; abundance: many
CDR3nt: TGTGCCACTCAGGTGACAGACACTGAAGCTTTCTTT; CDR3aa: CATQVTDTEAFF; v_gene: TRBV10-3; d_gene: .; j_gene: TRBJ1-1; abundance: many
CDR3nt: TGTGCCAGCAGTTTAGTGACTTACGAGCAGTACTTC; CDR3aa: CASSLVTYEQYF; v_gene: TRBV12-3/TRBV12-4; d_gene: .; j_gene: TRBJ2-7; abundance: many
CDR3nt: TGTGCCGGTAAACTTGGACAGGGGCTAGCCAAAAACATTCAGTACTTC; CDR3aa: CAGKLGQGLAKNIQYF; v_gene: TRBV10-3; d_gene: TRBD1; j_gene: TRBJ2-4; abundance: many
CDR3nt: TGCGCCAGCAGCCAAGACCCTAGCGGGTTCACAGATACGCAGTATTTT; CDR3aa: CASSQDPSGFTDTQYF; v_gene: TRBV4-3; d_gene: TRBD2; j_gene: TRBJ2-3; abundance: many
CDR3nt: TGTGCCAGCAGCTTGGGACAGCCCTCCTACGAGCAGTACTTC; CDR3aa: CASSLGQPSYEQYF; v_gene: TRBV11-2; d_gene: TRBD1; j_gene: TRBJ2-7; abundance: many
CDR3nt: TGTGCCACCAGTGATCGGGGGACAGGGGCCTACAATGAGCAGTTCTTC; CDR3aa: CATSDRGTGAYNEQFF; v_gene: TRBV24-1; d_gene: TRBD1; j_gene: TRBJ2-1; abundance: medium-sized
CDR3nt: TGTGCCAGCAGCTTGCCAGGGGGAGGCTATGGCTACACCTTC; CDR3aa: CASSLPGGGYGYTF; v_gene: TRBV5-4; d_gene: TRBD1; j_gene: TRBJ1-2; abundance: many
CDR3nt: TGTGCCAGCAGCTTGCAGGGGCCCTACGAGCAGTACTTC; CDR3aa: CASSLQGPYEQYF; v_gene: TRBV7-9; d_gene: .; j_gene: TRBJ2-7; abundance: many
CDR3nt: TGTGCCAGCTCACCCCAACCGGGACTTGCCGGCAATGAGCAGTTCTTC; CDR3aa: CASSPQPGLAGNEQFF; v_gene: TRBV18; d_gene: .; j_gene: TRBJ2-1; abundance: many